This TCR beta chain is drawn from a study of blood T cell repertoires in COVID-19. Study information: Italy, Spain and the United States were the sources of the convalescent and acute COVID-19 samples.

Seattle patients were enrolled while actively infected and followed longitudinally. Germline CDR1 is LGHDT and CDR2 is YNNKEL (reference sequence). V lost 4 bases and J lost 8; bases outside the gene matches: 6. This CDR3 spans 14 amino acids. In the authors' workflow: From reference gene primer amplification, estimates of nucleated cell counts were derived. The protocol was immunoSEQ multiplex PCR, while the TCRdb copy is restricted to in-frame clones and leaves out a portion. The V and J calls and clone size are taken from that table; D and trimming were inferred from the DNA. The repertoire holds over 70,000 clones, with about 90% as singletons.

What was sequenced was peripheral blood. The receptor was isolated from a young man with COVID-19, enrolled during active disease. The V gene is TRBV3-1 (or the pseudogene TRBV3-2), the J gene TRBJ1-4, with 8 positions matching TRBD1. The CDR3 loop is CASSLGQVGEKLFF. The CDR3 bases are TGTGCCAGCAGCCTGGGACAGGTCGGCGAAAAACTGTTTTTT.